This T cell receptor (beta chain) was recorded in a study of blood T cell repertoires in COVID-19. Study information: COVID-19 samples, acute and convalescent, were from the United States, Italy and Spain. The cDNA or gDNA used as material had been derived from T cells, B-cell-depleted T cells, or PBMCs.

Profiling relied on immunoSEQ multiplex PCR, and the TCRdb table lists in-frame clones only, not all of them. The table lists about 56,000 clones, roughly 89% of them singletons. The CDR3 runs to 16 residues. With 8 bases clipped from V and 6 bases from J, the junction kept 12 bases outside the gene matches. Germline values: CDR1 LNHDA, CDR2 SQIVND (reference sequence). A Seattle source enrolled patients during active infection and followed them longitudinally. The V gene is TRBV19, the J gene TRBJ2-2; 10 bases agree with TRBD2. The sequence derives from a woman aged 55-70 years with COVID-19, enrolled during active disease. The specimen sequenced was peripheral blood. The CDR3 reads CASRPRRAGGAGELFF. CDR3 DNA sequence: TGTGCCAGTCGTCCCAGGAGAGCGGGGGGGGCCGGGGAGCTGTTTTTT.